This TCR beta chain emerged from a study of shared T cell receptors in the human thymus. This clone appeared a few times. TCRdb's table, derived via immunoSEQ multiplex PCR, lists solely in-frame clones and lacks some. The sample shows about 610,000 clones, approximately 90% of them seen only once. The CDR3 length is 17 residues. The V gene lost 6 bases and the J gene lost 1 base, with 21 bases spanning the gap. CDR1 and CDR2 from the germline V gene are LNHDA and SQIVND (reference sequence). These sequences were also reported in another study, on human thymus T cells. That study reports: Corrective cardiac surgery supplied the resected thymus tissue. Across thymic and blood repertoires, the usage of V and J genes appeared to be biased. The related literature has documented a marked overlap of thymic repertoires among unrelated individuals.

The clonotype comes from a boy under three years old with a congenital heart defect. Material for sequencing was thymocytes. This chain connects TRBV19 to TRBJ1-1; D uncertain. This chain's CDR3 is CASSPFRRDGRNTEAFF. The CDR3 region has the DNA TGTGCCAGTAGCCCTTTCCGGAGGGATGGGAGGAACACTGAAGCTTTCTTT.